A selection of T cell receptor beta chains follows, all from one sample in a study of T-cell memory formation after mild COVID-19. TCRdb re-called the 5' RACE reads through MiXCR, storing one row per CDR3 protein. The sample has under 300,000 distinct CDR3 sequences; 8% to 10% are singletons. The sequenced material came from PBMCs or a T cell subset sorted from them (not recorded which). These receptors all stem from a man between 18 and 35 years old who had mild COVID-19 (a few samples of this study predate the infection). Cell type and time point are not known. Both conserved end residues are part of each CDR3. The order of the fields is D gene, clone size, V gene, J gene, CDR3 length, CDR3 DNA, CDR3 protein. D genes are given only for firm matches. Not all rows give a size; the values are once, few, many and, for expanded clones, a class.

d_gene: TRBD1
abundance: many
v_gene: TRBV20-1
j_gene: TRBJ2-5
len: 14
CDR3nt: TGCAGTGCAGCACCTGGGACAGTCCAAGAGACCCAGTACTTC
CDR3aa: CSAAPGTVQETQYF

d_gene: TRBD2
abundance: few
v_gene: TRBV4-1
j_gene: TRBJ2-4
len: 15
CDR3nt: TGCGCCAGCAGCCACCTAGCGGGGGGGGGAAACATTCAGTACTTC
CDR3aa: CASSHLAGGGNIQYF

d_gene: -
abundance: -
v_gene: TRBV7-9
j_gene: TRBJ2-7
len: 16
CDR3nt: TGTGCCAGCAGCCCTATAGCGGTGGGAGAAGATTACGAGCAGTACTTC
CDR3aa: CASSPIAVGEDYEQYF

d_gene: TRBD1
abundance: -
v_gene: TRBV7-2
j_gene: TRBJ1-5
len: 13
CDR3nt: TGTGCCAGCGTACAGGGGGTGAGTCAGCCCCAGCATTTT
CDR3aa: CASVQGVSQPQHF

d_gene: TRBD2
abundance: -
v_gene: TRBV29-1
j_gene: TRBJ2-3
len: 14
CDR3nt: TGCAGCGTTGGGCGGGGGTACAGCACAGATACGCAGTATTTT
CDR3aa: CSVGRGYSTDTQYF

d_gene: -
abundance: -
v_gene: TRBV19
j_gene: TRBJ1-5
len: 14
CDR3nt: TGTGCCAGTAGTATTGGAGGGTTCGATCAGCCCCAGCATTTT
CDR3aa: CASSIGGFDQPQHF

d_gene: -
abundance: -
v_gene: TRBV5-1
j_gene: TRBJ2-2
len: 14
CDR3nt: TGCGCCAGCCAGCCAGGGCCAAACACCGGGGAGCTGTTTTTT
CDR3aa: CASQPGPNTGELFF

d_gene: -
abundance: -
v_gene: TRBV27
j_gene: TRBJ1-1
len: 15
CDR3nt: TGTGCCAGCAGTTTATCGATCGGTGGATCAGATGAAGCTTTCTTT
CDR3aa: CASSLSIGGSDEAFF

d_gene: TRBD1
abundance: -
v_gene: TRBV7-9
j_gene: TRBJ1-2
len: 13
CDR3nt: TGTGCCAGCTCAGGGACAGGGCAGTATGGCTACACCTTC
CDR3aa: CASSGTGQYGYTF

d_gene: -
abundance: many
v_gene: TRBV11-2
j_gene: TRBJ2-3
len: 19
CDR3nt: TGTGCCAGCAGCTCTCCCTCCCGTTACCGCGTTTTATCTATGGATACGCAGTATTTT
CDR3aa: CASSSPSRYRVLSMDTQYF

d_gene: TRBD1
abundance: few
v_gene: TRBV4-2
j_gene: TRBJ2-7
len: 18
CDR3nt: TGTGCCAGCAGCCAAGCATCATCAGGGCAGGGGGCGCCGAACGAGCAGTACTTC
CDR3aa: CASSQASSGQGAPNEQYF

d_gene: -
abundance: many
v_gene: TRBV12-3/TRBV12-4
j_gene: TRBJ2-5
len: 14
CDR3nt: TGTGCCAGCAGTTTAGGACGGATCCAAGAGACCCAGTACTTC
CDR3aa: CASSLGRIQETQYF

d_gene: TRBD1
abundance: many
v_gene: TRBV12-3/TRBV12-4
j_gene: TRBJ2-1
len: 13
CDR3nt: TGTGCCAGCAGTTCAGGGGGCTTGGATGAGCAGTTCTTC
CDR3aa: CASSSGGLDEQFF

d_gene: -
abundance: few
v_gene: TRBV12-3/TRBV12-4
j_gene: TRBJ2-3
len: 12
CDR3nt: TGTGCCAGCCGTAGGAGGGGAGATACGCAGTATTTT
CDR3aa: CASRRRGDTQYF

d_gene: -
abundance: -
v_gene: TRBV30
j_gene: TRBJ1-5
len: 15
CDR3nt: TGTGCCTGGAGTACGGGGCCATATAGCAATCAGCCCCAGCATTTT
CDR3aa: CAWSTGPYSNQPQHF

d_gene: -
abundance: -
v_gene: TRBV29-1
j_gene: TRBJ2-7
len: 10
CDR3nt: TGCAGCGTTGTAGAGGGGCAGCAGTACTTC
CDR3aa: CSVVEGQQYF

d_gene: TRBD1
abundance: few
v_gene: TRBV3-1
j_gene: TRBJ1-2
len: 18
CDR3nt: TGTGCCAGCAGCCGCTCCCGGGACAGGGGGGGATTTTCAAATGGCTACACCTTC
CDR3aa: CASSRSRDRGGFSNGYTF

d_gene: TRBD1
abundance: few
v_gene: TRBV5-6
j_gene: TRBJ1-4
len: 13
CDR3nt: TGTGCCAGCAGCCCTAGACAGGGAGGAAAACTGTTTTTT
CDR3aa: CASSPRQGGKLFF

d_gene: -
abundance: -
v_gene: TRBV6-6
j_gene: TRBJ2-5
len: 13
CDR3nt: TGTGCCAGCAGTTACCAGCATGGGGAGACCCAGTACTTC
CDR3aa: CASSYQHGETQYF

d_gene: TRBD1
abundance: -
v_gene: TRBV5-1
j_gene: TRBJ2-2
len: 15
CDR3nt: TGCGCCAGCAGCTTCAACAGGGGGCTCACCGGGGAGCTGTTTTTT
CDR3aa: CASSFNRGLTGELFF

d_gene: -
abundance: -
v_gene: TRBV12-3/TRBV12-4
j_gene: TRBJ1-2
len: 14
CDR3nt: TGTGCCAGCAGTTTATTGGTTACTAACTATGGCTACACCTTC
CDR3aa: CASSLLVTNYGYTF

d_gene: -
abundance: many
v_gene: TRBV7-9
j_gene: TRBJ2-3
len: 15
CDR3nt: TGTGCCAGCAGCTTTTCTACTGGGGGCACAGATACGCAGTATTTT
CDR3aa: CASSFSTGGTDTQYF

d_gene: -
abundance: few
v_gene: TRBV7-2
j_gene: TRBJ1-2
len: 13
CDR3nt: TGTGCCAGCAGCTTAGATCGTAACGATGGCTACACCTTC
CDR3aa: CASSLDRNDGYTF

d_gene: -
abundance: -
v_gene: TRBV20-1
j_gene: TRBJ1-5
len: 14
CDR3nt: TGCAGTGCTTCCCCCGCTATTACCTATCAGCCCCAGCATTTT
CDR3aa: CSASPAITYQPQHF

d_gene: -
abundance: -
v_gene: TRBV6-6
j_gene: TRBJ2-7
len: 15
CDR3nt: TGTGCCAGCACCCAAGGATGGGAGGACGGTTACGAGCAGTACTTC
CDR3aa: CASTQGWEDGYEQYF

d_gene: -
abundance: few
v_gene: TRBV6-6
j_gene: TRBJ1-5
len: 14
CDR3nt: TGTGCCAGCACCGACGGGGGTGAATATCAGCCCCAGCATTTT
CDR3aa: CASTDGGEYQPQHF